The T cell receptor (beta chain) under discussion was sequenced for a study of blood T cell repertoires in COVID-19. Overall study context: Italy, Spain and the United States were the sources of the convalescent and acute COVID-19 samples.

Measured with immunoSEQ multiplex PCR; TCRdb has only the in-frame clones, and not every one. The sample carries 250,000 to 300,000 clones, 80% to 90% recorded once. A few counts support this clone. The germline V gene encodes CDR1 KGHSH and CDR2 LQKENI. The CDR3 runs 14 residues. V lost 3 bases to trimming and J lost 12 bases, with 18 bases between them. This chain connects TRBV18 to TRBJ2-1; D may be TRBD2 (7 bases). Sequenced sample: peripheral blood. The clonotype was recovered from a woman between 65 and 79 years old with acute or convalescent COVID-19. The CDR3 loop is CASSPRRGGPGQFF. CDR3 sequence (DNA): TGTGCCAGCTCACCCCGTAGGGGGGGGCCGGGGCAGTTCTTC.